One sample yielded the 3 T cell receptor beta chains listed below, sequenced in a study of control samples from healthy donors and cancer patients. Here immunoSEQ multiplex PCR was the method, and the copy in TCRdb shows in-frame clones only, minus some. The sample carries some 200,000 clones, roughly nine tenths recorded once. Sequences were obtained from blood. These receptors were collected from a woman aged 25-40 years in good health.

The J gene is TRBJ1-4, the V gene TRBV5-8; D gene ambiguous. This CDR3 contains 16 residues. Deletions cut 2 bases from V and 0 bases from J, with 11 bases between. CDR1 and CDR2 from the germline V gene are SGHTS and YDEGEE. The CDR3 coding sequence is TGTGCCAGCAGCTTAGAGAGGGTCACAACTAATGAAAAACTGTTTTTT. Translated, it gives CASSLERVTTNEKLFF.

The chain joins TRBV7-9 to TRBJ2-2; 8 bases fit TRBD1. This CDR3 comprises 16 residues. Germline V gene data show CDR1 as SEHNR and CDR2 as FQNEAQ (reference sequence). With 1 base clipped from V and 4 bases from J, the junction kept 5 bases outside the gene matches. DNA of the CDR3: TGTGCCAGCAGCTTAGGCGGACAGGGTGGCACCGGGGAGCTGTTTTTT. Its protein is CASSLGGQGGTGELFF.

The rearrangement links TRBV6-6 to TRBJ2-7, with 7 bases fitting TRBD1. This CDR3 region has 13 residues. V shed 7 bases, J shed 2 bases, and the junction held 5 bases outside the gene matches. Germline-derived CDR1 and CDR2 are MNHNY and SVGAGI (reference sequence). CDR3 DNA sequence: TGTGCCAGCAAACCGGGACAGACCTACGAGCAGTACTTC. Translation: CASKPGQTYEQYF.